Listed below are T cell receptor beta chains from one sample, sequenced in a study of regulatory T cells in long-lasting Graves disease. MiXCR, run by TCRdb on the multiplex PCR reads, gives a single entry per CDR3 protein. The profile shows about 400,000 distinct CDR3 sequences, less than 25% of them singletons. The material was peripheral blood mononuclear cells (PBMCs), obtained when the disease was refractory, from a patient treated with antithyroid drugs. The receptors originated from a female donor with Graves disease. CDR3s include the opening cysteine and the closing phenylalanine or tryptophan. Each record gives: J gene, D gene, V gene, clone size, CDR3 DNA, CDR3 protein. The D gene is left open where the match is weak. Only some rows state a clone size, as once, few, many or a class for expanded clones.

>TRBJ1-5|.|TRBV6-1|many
TGTGCCAGCAGACCGTCGTTGGTTAGCAATCAGCCCCAGCATTTT
CASRPSLVSNQPQHF
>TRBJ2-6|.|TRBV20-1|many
TGCAGTGCTAGTCCAGGGGCTTTGACTGGGGCCAACGTCCTGACTTTC
CSASPGALTGANVLTF
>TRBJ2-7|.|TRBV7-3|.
TGTGTCAGCAGCCCAGGAGGGGGGCTAAGTGTGGCGAGGTCCTACGAGCAGTACTTC
CVSSPGGGLSVARSYEQYF
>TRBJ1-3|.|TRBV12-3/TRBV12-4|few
TGTGCCAGCAGTTGGAACCTTTTCTCTGGAAACACCATATATTTT
CASSWNLFSGNTIYF
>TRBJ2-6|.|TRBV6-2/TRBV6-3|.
TGTGCCAGCAGTGAAGGAGGGGGAGCCAACGTCCTGACTTTC
CASSEGGGANVLTF
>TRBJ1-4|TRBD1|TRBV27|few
TGTGCCAGCAGTCCCTACGGCAGGGACAGTTATCTGTTTTTT
CASSPYGRDSYLFF
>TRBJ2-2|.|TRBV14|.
TGTGCCAGCAGCCAAGGCAGGTCGGGGGAGCTGTTTTTT
CASSQGRSGELFF
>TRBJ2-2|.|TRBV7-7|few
TGTGCTAGTAAACCGGGGCCTTCGAACACCGGGGAGCTGTTTTTT
CASKPGPSNTGELFF
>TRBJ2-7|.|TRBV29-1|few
TGCAGCGCCCAGTTGCCCCGCGAGCAGTACTTC
CSAQLPREQYF
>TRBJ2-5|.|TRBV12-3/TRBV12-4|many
TGTGCCAGCAGTTTACTTCGGGAATGGGGGACCCAGTACTTC
CASSLLREWGTQYF
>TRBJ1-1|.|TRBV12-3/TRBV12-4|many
TGTGCCAGCAGTTTACGGGGCGATGCTGAAGCTTTCTTT
CASSLRGDAEAFF
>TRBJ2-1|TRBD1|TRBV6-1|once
TGTGCCAGCAATACTTTTTCGGGACAGGGGGGTAATGAGCAGTTCTTC
CASNTFSGQGGNEQFF
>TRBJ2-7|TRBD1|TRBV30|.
TGTGCCTGGAGTGTTCAGGGGGACGGCGAGCAGTACTTC
CAWSVQGDGEQYF
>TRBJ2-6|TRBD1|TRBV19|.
TGTGCCAGTAGTCCGGGGGGGGACAGGGGCTCTGGGGCCAACGTCCTGACTTTC
CASSPGGDRGSGANVLTF
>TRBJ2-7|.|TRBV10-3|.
TGTGCCATCAGTGAGAAGGGGGGGTCCTACGAGCAGTACTTC
CAISEKGGSYEQYF
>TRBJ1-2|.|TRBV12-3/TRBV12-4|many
TGTGCCAGCAGTCCACAAGGAGGGGGTAACTATGGCTACACCTTC
CASSPQGGGNYGYTF
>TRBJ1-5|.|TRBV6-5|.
TGTGCCAGCAGTTACTCGATTATCGGGGGGATGCCCCAGCATTTT
CASSYSIIGGMPQHF
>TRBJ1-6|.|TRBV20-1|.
TGCAGTGCAAGAGGGGCAGATAATTCACCCCTCCACTTT
CSARGADNSPLHF
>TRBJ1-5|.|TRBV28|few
TGTGCCACCTTCGGGACTCCCGCTAATCAGCCCCAGCATTTT
CATFGTPANQPQHF
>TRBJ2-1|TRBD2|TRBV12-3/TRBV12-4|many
TGTGCCAGCAGTTTAGCGTCACTGACTAGCGGGGGCTACAATGAGCAGTTCTTC
CASSLASLTSGGYNEQFF
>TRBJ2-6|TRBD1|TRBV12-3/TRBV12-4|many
TGTGCCAGCAGTTTGGGGACAGGGGCCGGGGCCAACGTCCTGACTTTC
CASSLGTGAGANVLTF
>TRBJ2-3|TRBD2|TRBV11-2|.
TGTGCCAGCAGCTTAGTGGGACTACGCACAGATACGCAGTATTTT
CASSLVGLRTDTQYF
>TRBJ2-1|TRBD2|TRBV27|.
TGTGCCAGCAGTTTAAGTAATTCGGGACTATACTACAATGAGCAGTTCTTC
CASSLSNSGLYYNEQFF
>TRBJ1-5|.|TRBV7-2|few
TGTGCCAGCAGCTTAGCTCCGGGGACGGCCGCAAATCAGCCCCAGCATTTT
CASSLAPGTAANQPQHF
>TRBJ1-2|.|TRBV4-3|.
TGCGCCAGCAGCCAACTGGCGGAGGACTATGGCTACACCTTC
CASSQLAEDYGYTF
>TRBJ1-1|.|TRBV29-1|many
TGCAGCGTTCGTTATGGGAACACTGAAGCTTTCTTT
CSVRYGNTEAFF
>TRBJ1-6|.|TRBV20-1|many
TGCAGTGCTAGAGATCTCGGCCAGCCGGGTAATTCACCCCTCCACTTT
CSARDLGQPGNSPLHF
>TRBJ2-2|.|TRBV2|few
TGTGCCAGCAGTAGGGGGGGCCAGAACACCGGGGAGCTGTTTTTT
CASSRGGQNTGELFF
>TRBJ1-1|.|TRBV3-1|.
TGTGCCAGCAGCCCCACCTCGGGGGGACGAGCTTTCTTT
CASSPTSGGRAFF
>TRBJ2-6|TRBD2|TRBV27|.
TGTGCCAGCAGTCCATCCGCACTAGCGGGAGTATCCTCTGGGGCCAACGTCCTGACTTTC
CASSPSALAGVSSGANVLTF
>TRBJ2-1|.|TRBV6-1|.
TGTGCCAGCAGTAAGGGTGCCGGGGGAGGCAATGAGCAGTTCTTC
CASSKGAGGGNEQFF
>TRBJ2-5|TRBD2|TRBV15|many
TGTGCCACCAGCAGACTAGCGGGAGGGGATGAGACCCAGTACTTC
CATSRLAGGDETQYF
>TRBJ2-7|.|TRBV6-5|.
TGTGCCAGCAGTTTTATAACGTGGGGCTCAAGCTCCTACGAGCAGTACTTC
CASSFITWGSSSYEQYF
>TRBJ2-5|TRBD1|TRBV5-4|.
TGTGCCAGCAGACAGGATTACAGGGGGCAAGAGACCCAGTACTTC
CASRQDYRGQETQYF
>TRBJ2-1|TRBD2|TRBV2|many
TGTGCCAGCAGTGTAAGGACTAGCGGTAAGAATGAGCAGTTCTTC
CASSVRTSGKNEQFF
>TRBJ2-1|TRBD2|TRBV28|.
TGTGCCAGCAGTTCCGGGACTAGCGGGATTAGCTCCTACAATGAGCAGTTCTTC
CASSSGTSGISSYNEQFF
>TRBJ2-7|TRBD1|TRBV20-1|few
TGCAGTGCTAGAGATCTCCGGACAGGGGATTACGAGCAGTACTTC
CSARDLRTGDYEQYF
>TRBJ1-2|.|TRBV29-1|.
TGCAGCGTAGGATCGGATGGCTACACCTTC
CSVGSDGYTF
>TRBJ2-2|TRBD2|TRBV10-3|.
TGTGCCATCAGTGAGGCCCTCGGGGGGTCGGGCACCGGGGAGCTGCTTTTT
CAISEALGGSGTGELLF
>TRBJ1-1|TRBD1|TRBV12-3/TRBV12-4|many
TGTGCCAGCAGACCTCAGGGGGGTCGGATTGAAGCTTTCTTT
CASRPQGGRIEAFF
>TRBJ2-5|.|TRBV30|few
TGTGCCTGGAATGACGGCGTATTGGAGACCCAGTACTTC
CAWNDGVLETQYF
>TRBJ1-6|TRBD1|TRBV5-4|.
TGTGCCAGCAGCCGGGAACAGGGGGCAACACCCCTCCACTTT
CASSREQGATPLHF
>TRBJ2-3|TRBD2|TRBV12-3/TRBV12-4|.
TGTGCCAGCAGTCCGACCGGACTAGTGGGCGCAGATACGCAGTATTTT
CASSPTGLVGADTQYF
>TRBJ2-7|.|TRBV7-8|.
TGTGCCAGCAGCTTATCTGCCAACTTTTTCCTCTACGAGCAGTACTTC
CASSLSANFFLYEQYF
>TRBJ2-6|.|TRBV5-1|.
TGCGCCAGCAGCTTACAGAACCGAGGGGCCAACGTCCTGACTTTC
CASSLQNRGANVLTF
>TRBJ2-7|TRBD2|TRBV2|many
TGTGCCAGCAGGGAGACTAGCGGGGGGTTCTACGAGCAGTACTTC
CASRETSGGFYEQYF